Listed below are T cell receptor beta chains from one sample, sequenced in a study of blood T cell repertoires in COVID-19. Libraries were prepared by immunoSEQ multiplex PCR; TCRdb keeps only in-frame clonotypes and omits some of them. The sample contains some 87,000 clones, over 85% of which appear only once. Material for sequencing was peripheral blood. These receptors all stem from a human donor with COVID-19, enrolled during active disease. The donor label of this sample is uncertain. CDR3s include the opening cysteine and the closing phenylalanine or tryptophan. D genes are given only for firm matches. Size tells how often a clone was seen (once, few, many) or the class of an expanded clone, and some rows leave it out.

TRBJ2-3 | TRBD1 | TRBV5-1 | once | CASSQGQSTDTQYF | TGCGCCAGCAGCCAGGGACAGAGCACAGATACGCAGTATTTT
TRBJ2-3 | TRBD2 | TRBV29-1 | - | CSVKVLAGGTDTQYF | TGCAGCGTGAAAGTCCTAGCGGGAGGCACAGATACGCAGTATTTT
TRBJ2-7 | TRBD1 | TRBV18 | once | CASSPPLGQGSYEQYF | TGTGCCAGCTCACCACCGTTGGGACAGGGTTCCTACGAGCAGTACTTC
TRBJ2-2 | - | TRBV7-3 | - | CASSPREGAGGELFF | TGTGCCAGCAGCCCCCGGGAGGGGGCTGGCGGGGAGCTGTTTTTT
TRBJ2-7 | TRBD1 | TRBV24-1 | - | CATGETGTGGRQYF | TGTGCCACCGGTGAAACCGGGACAGGGGGCAGGCAGTACTTC
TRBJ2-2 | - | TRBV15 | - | CATSRESPLEAGELFF | TGTGCCACCAGCAGAGAGAGTCCGCTGGAGGCCGGGGAGCTGTTTTTT
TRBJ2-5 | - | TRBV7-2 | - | CASSSLDWPPPWETQYF | TGTGCCAGCAGCTCCTTGGACTGGCCCCCACCTTGGGAGACCCAGTACTTC
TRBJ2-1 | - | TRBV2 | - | CASSLPPGAYNEQFF | TGTGCCAGCAGCCTCCCCCCGGGGGCCTACAATGAGCAGTTCTTC
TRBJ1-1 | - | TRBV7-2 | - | CASSFDRTDEAFF | TGTGCCAGCAGCTTTGACAGGACGGACGAAGCTTTCTTT
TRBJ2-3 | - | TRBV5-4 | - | CASSLLEQPQADTQYF | TGTGCCAGCAGCCTCTTGGAACAGCCCCAAGCAGATACGCAGTATTTT
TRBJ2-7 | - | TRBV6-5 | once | CASSYWSGRGDEQYF | TGTGCCAGCAGTTACTGGTCTGGCAGGGGGGACGAGCAGTACTTC
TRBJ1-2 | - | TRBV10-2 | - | CASSEGLSFGGYTF | TGCGCCAGCAGTGAGGGACTTTCCTTTGGGGGCTACACCTTC
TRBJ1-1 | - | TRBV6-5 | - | CASRPAGEGGTEAFF | TGTGCCAGCAGACCCGCGGGGGAGGGCGGGACTGAAGCTTTCTTT
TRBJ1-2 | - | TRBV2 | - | CASSEFPQRETRPGGYTF | TGTGCCAGCAGTGAATTCCCCCAACGAGAGACCCGACCGGGTGGCTACACCTTC
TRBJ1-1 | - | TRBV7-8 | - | CASSFSMSTEAFF | TGTGCCAGCAGCTTCTCCATGAGCACTGAAGCTTTCTTT
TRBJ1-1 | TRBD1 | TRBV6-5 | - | CASRPTGGKTEAFF | TGTGCCAGCCGCCCGACAGGGGGCAAGACTGAAGCTTTCTTT
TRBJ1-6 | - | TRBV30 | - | CAWSRAGNSPLHF | TGTGCCTGGAGTCGGGCAGGGAATTCACCCCTCCACTTT
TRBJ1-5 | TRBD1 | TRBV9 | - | CASSASGGSNQPQHF | TGTGCCAGCAGCGCCTCAGGGGGTAGCAATCAGCCCCAGCATTTT
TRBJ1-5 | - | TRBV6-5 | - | CASSPGDLSNQPQHF | TGTGCCAGCTCCCCGGGGGATCTGAGCAATCAGCCCCAGCATTTT
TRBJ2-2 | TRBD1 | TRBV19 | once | CASSIFRDSGTGELFF | TGTGCCAGTAGTATCTTTCGGGACAGCGGAACCGGGGAGCTGTTTTTT
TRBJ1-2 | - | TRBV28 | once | CASSPQDSPQGGYTF | TGTGCCAGCAGTCCTCAGGACAGTCCGCAGGGCGGCTACACCTTC
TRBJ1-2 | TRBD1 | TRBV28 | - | CASTRQGDGYGYTF | TGTGCCAGCACACGGCAGGGGGACGGGTATGGCTACACCTTC
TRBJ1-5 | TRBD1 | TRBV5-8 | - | CASRVTGTGGDQPQHF | TGTGCCAGCAGAGTAACCGGGACAGGGGGCGATCAGCCCCAGCATTTT
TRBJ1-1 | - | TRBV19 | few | CASSIQGGTEAFF | TGTGCCAGTAGTATACAGGGAGGCACTGAAGCTTTCTTT
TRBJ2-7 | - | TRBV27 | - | CASSFVRTGTGEQYF | TGTGCCAGCAGTTTCGTAAGAACAGGAACGGGCGAGCAGTACTTC
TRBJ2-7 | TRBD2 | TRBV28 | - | CASSLLYGGGTYEQYF | TGTGCCAGCAGTTTGCTCTATGGGGGGGGTACATACGAGCAGTACTTC
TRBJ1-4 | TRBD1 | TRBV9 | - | CASSQGQGGEKLFF | TGTGCCAGCAGCCAGGGACAGGGCGGTGAAAAACTGTTTTTT
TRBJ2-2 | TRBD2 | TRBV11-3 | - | CASSLSGGRNTGELFF | TGTGCCAGCAGCCTCAGCGGGGGGCGGAACACCGGGGAGCTGTTTTTT
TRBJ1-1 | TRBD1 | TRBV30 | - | CAWLGGSGTEAFF | TGTGCCTGGCTAGGGGGCTCGGGCACTGAAGCTTTCTTT
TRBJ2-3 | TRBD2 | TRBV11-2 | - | CASSFLLAGYTDTQYF | TGTGCCAGCAGCTTCCTTCTAGCGGGTTACACAGATACGCAGTATTTT
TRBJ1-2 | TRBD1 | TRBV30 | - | CAWSAGQGYHGYTF | TGTGCCTGGAGTGCGGGACAGGGATATCATGGCTACACCTTC
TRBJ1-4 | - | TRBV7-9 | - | CASSLEGGNNEKLFF | TGTGCCAGCAGCTTAGAGGGAGGGAATAATGAAAAACTGTTTTTT
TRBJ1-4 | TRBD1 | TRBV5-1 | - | CASSLAGGGEQFGEKLFF | TGCGCCAGCAGCTTGGCCGGAGGGGGCGAACAGTTCGGGGAAAAACTGTTTTTT
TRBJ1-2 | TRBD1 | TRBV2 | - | CASVTGQWDGYTF | TGTGCCAGCGTGACAGGGCAGTGGGATGGCTACACCTTC
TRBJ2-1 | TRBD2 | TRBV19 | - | CASSIATSGYNEQFF | TGTGCCAGTAGTATCGCGACTAGCGGATACAATGAGCAGTTCTTC
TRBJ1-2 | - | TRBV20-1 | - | CSARAQGGYTF | TGCAGTGCTAGAGCGCAGGGCGGCTACACCTTC
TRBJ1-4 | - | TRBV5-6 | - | CASSFGQGSEFREKLFF | TGTGCCAGCAGCTTCGGGCAGGGGTCGGAGTTTCGTGAAAAACTGTTTTTT
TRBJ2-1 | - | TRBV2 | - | CASRSLVEAYNEQFF | TGTGCCAGCAGATCCCTAGTCGAGGCCTACAATGAGCAGTTCTTC
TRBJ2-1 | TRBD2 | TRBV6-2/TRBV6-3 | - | CASSYATKTSGGSYNEQFF | TGTGCCAGCAGTTACGCCACCAAGACTAGCGGGGGGTCTTACAATGAGCAGTTCTTC
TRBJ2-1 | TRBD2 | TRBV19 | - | CASSIDLAGAQNEQFF | TGTGCCAGTAGTATAGACCTAGCGGGAGCCCAAAATGAGCAGTTCTTC
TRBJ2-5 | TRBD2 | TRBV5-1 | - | CASGGSGGPQETQYF | TGCGCCAGCGGAGGTAGCGGGGGCCCGCAAGAGACCCAGTACTTC
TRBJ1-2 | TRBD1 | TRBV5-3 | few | CARSLRDSSLYGYTF | TGTGCCAGAAGCCTCCGGGACAGCTCCTTGTATGGCTACACCTTC
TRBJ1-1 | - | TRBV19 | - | CASTKARYSGTEAFF | TGTGCCAGTACAAAGGCCAGATATTCGGGTACTGAAGCTTTCTTT
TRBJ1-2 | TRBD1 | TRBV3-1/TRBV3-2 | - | CASSQDWDRGSHGYTF | TGTGCCAGCAGCCAAGATTGGGACAGGGGCTCCCATGGCTACACCTTC
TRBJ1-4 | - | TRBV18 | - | CASSPAGAPEKLFF | TGTGCCAGCTCGCCGGCGGGGGCGCCTGAAAAACTGTTTTTT
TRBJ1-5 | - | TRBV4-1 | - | CASSPRGGGPQHF | TGCGCCAGCAGCCCACGCGGGGGCGGACCCCAGCATTTT
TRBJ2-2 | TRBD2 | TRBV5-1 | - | CASSLAGGSYTGELFF | TGCGCCAGCAGCTTGGCCGGCGGGAGTTACACCGGGGAGCTGTTTTTT
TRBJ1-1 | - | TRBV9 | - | CASSVGLEWRNTEAFF | TGTGCCAGCAGCGTAGGTCTGGAATGGAGGAACACTGAAGCTTTCTTT
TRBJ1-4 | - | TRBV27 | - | CASSPRQANEKLFF | TGTGCCAGCAGTCCACGACAGGCTAATGAAAAACTGTTTTTT
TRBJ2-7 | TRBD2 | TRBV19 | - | CASRGLAGSYEQYF | TGTGCCAGTCGGGGGCTAGCGGGGTCCTACGAGCAGTACTTC
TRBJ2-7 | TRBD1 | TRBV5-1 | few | CASSPRTGTYEQYF | TGCGCCAGCAGCCCGCGGACAGGAACCTACGAGCAGTACTTC
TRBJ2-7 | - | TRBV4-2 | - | CASSQHAGKEDEQYF | TGTGCCAGCAGCCAACACGCGGGAAAGGAGGACGAGCAGTACTTC
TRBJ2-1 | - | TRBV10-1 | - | CASSERSGANEQFF | TGCGCCAGCAGTGAGCGCTCCGGAGCGAATGAGCAGTTCTTC
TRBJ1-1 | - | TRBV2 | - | CASNITQAFF | TGTGCCAGCAATATAACTCAAGCTTTCTTT
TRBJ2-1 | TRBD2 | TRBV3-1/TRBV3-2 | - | CASSLAGGRNEQFF | TGTGCCAGCAGCCTAGCGGGGGGTCGAAATGAGCAGTTCTTC
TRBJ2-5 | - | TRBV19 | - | CASSMYLSPTQYF | TGTGCCAGTAGTATGTATCTATCCCCAACCCAGTACTTC